The present T cell receptor (beta chain) was sequenced within a study of tumor-infiltrating lymphocytes in primary liver carcinoma (TCRdb year 2017). Regarding the research as a whole: The five patients, three men and two women aged 30 to 69 years, had hepatocellular carcinoma (four) or combined HCC and intrahepatic cholangiocarcinoma (one). The tumors of the five patients were staged as T1-T3 N0M0, with maximum diameters ranging from roughly 4.2 to 10 cm. Samples yielded roughly 3.5 to 8 million productive TCRbeta reads; read depth did not differ significantly between tissue types. For each liver tumor, the study sampled five regions along with adjacent normal tissue and blood, and applied TCRbeta repertoire sequencing, expression microarrays and whole-exome sequencing. TCRbeta repertoire sequencing covered about 35 specimens from 5 patients: 25 or so tumor regions, 5 adjacent noncancerous liver tissues and 5 peripheral blood samples. Technical replicate repertoires showed high reproducibility, with mean shared-clone rates roughly 0.89 and correlation coefficients above 0.95. Summary of the overall study and its limitations: Pairs of tumor regions showed greater repertoire overlap (mean roughly 36%) than tumor-adjacent pairs (17%) or tumor-blood pairs (about 14%), which is consistent with antigen-driven expansion. The top 250 clones made up a significantly larger repertoire fraction in tumors than in blood (p = 0.039). Because sequencing covered only the TCR beta chain and unpaired alpha chains were not captured, true repertoire diversity is likely underestimated. Because the samples were bulk and unsorted, CD4+ and CD8+ T cell repertoires could not be compared. The study included only a few patients, and the authors note findings should be validated in a larger study.

TCRbeta-specific cDNA was reverse-transcribed from approximately 460 ng total RNA using a constant-region primer and ProtoScript II reverse transcriptase. Three nested multiplex PCR rounds, following a slightly modified ARM-PCR procedure, were used to build the TCRbeta libraries. The first two PCR rounds used multiplex TRBV1-TRBV30 forward primers with a Cbeta reverse primer, each for roughly 11 cycles. Sample barcodes and Illumina adapters were attached in a final 25-cycle PCR using Deep VentR polymerase. Before sequencing, amplicons between 200 and 500 bp were purified from gel using a QIAquick gel extraction kit. An Illumina HiSeq 2500 was used to sequence the TCRbeta amplicons with 250-bp paired-end reads. The study's own analysis went as follows. To recover full CDR3 sequences, reads were quality-trimmed using Trimmomatic v0.33 and paired reads were then merged using FLASH v1.2.11. V, D and J germline segments were assigned to the rearranged TCRbeta sequences by MiGEC v1.2.1b. Clonotype statistics and Shannon-Wiener diversity indices were computed with VDJtools v1.0.0. Except for diversity analysis, only each sample's 250 most abundant clonotypes were used in subsequent analyses to reduce sampling bias. TCRdb trimmed public reads at Q25 via fastp, called clones via MiXCR and kept in-frame beta chains. CDR3 protein sequences are deduplicated, and each keeps its most common genes and DNA. These V and J calls rely on TCRdb rather than the paper's analysis. Within this sample are 80,000 or so distinct CDR3 sequences, with 69% of them counted one time only. About 28% of the sample goes to the ten largest clones.

Total RNA and DNA were co-extracted from around 20-30 mg of bulk tissue with the AllPrep DNA/RNA mini kit, without cell sorting. Surgical resection was performed in China between 2015 and early 2016 on about 5 patients with histopathologically diagnosed primary liver carcinoma. At the time of sampling, the patients were treatment-naive and had chronic HBV infection. Fresh tumor and adjacent tissue pieces were bisected; one half was stored in RNAlater at -80°C, the other sent for histology. This clonotype was seen only a few times. Its target antigen remains unknown. One junction end does not reproduce the germline sequence, and a read error may be involved. The CDR3 spans 14 residues, from the cysteine through the phenylalanine. Only the CDR3 DNA is retained, 42 bases long and in frame from the first base. The germline V gene gives CDR1 as MGHRA and CDR2 as YSYEKL.

The source of this sequence is a man in his forties with primary liver carcinoma and hepatitis B virus infection. Sequences were obtained from tumor-adjacent normal liver tissue. This chain joins TRBV4-1 to TRBJ2-7; 10 middle bases align to TRBD1. The CDR3 in this case is CASSQGQGNHEQYF. DNA sequence: TGCGCCAGTAGCCAGGGACAGGGGAACCACGAGCAATACTTC.